This note documents a single TCR beta chain sequence. What it binds is unknown. Assays examined roughly 100,000 TCR templates per sample. Generated by immunoSEQ multiplex PCR, the TCRdb table keeps only in-frame clones and is missing some. The table includes about 94,000 clones, approximately 93% detected once. This CDR3 contains 9 residues. Germline V lookup: CDR1 DFQATT, CDR2 SNEGSKA (reference sequence). The sample originates from a study of siplizumab effects on memory and regulatory T cells. Broader study findings: Treg origin accounted for an average of roughly 65% of mappable alloreactive CD4+ clones with siplizumab and about 30% in controls. Phenotypic classification as naive or memory proved unattainable for roughly 75-96% of proliferating CD4+ or CD8+ clones. Memory cells seemed less diverse than naive T cells, which also seemed major contributors to the alloresponse.

This receptor was identified in a human donor in good health. Sequencing was done on a sample of non-Treg CD4+ T cells sorted from blood. This sequence joins TRBV20-1 and TRBJ2-5, with D unclear. CDR3 region: CSDGETQYF. CDR3 nucleotides: TGCAGCGACGGGGAGACCCAGTACTTC.